This record covers a single T cell receptor beta chain. These data belong to a study of blood T cell repertoires in COVID-19. Study context: PBMCs, B-cell-depleted T cells, or T cells provided the cDNA or gDNA that made up the material.

This CDR3 has 16 residues. Germline-derived CDR1 and CDR2 are SGHTA and FQGNSA. V trimming: 3 bases; J trimming: 1 base; junction bases outside the gene matches: 4. As handled by the study authors: Reference gene primer amplification gave nucleated cell count estimates. Method: immunoSEQ multiplex PCR; TCRdb's copy keeps in-frame clones and lacks some. V and J calls and clone size are given by that table; D and trimming were obtained from the DNA. Found here are around 49,000 clones, more than 70% of them singletons; the top ten hold 2.2%. This chain uses TRBV7-2 with TRBJ2-3, with 10 positions matching TRBD2. The sample consisted of peripheral blood. This receptor was obtained from a human donor in a cohort sampled during active COVID-19. The CDR3 here is CASSFWLAGGTDTQYF. CDR3 DNA: TGTGCCAGCAGCTTCTGGCTAGCGGGGGGCACAGATACGCAGTATTTT.